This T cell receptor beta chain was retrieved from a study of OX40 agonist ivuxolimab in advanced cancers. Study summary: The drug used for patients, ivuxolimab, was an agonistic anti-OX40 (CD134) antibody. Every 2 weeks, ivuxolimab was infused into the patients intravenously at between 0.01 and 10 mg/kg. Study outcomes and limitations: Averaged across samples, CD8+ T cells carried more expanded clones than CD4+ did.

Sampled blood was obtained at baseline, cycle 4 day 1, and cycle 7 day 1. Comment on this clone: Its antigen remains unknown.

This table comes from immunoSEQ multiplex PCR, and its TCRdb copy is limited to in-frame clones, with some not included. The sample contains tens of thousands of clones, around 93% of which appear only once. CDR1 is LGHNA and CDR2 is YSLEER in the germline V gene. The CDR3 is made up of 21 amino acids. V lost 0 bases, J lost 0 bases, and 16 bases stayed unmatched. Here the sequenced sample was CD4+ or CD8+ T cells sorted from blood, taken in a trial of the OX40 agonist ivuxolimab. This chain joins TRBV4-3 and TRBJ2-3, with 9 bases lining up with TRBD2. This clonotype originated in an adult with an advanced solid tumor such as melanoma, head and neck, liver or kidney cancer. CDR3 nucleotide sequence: TGCGCCAGCAGCCAAGAGGTCACAGGGGATATCCTAGCGGGAAGCACAGATACGCAGTATTTT. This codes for CASSQEVTGDILAGSTDTQYF.